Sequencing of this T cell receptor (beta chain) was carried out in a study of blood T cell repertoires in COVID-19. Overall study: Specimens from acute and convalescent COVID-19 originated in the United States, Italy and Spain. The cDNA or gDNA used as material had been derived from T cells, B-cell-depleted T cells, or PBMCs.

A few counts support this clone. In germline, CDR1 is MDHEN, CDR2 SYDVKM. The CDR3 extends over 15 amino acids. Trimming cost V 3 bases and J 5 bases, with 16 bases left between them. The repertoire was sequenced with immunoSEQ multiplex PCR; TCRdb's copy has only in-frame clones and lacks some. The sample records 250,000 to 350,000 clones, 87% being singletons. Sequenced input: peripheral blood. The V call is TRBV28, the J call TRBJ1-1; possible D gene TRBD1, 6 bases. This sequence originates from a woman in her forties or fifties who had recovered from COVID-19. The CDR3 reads CASSFRGPLATEAFF. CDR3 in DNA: TGTGCCAGCAGTTTCAGGGGACCGTTAGCGACTGAAGCTTTCTTT.